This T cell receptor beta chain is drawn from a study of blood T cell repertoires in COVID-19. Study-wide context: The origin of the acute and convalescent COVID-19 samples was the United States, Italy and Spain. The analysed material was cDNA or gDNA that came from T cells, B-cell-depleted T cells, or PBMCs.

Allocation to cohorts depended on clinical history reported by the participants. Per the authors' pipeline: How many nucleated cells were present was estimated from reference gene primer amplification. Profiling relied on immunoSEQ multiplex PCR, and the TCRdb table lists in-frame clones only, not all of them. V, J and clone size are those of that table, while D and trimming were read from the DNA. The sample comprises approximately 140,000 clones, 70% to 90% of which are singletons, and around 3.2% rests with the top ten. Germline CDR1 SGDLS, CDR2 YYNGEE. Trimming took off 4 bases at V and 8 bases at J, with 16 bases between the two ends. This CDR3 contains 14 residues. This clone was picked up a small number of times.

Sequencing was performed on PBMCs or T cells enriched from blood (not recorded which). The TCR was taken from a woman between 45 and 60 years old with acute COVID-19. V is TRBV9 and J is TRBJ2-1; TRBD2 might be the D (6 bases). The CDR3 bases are TGTGCCAGCAGCCCCCTGGGGAGGTTCGATGAGCAGTTCTTC. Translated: CASSPLGRFDEQFF.